This is a list of T cell receptor beta chains from one sample in a study of T cells after yellow fever vaccination. TCRdb recomputed calls from the 5' RACE reads with MiXCR, one row per CDR3 protein. The sample has some 350,000 distinct CDR3 sequences, 4.1% seen once. The sequenced sample was PBMCs, obtained 5 days after the yellow fever booster vaccination. These receptors all come from a man younger than 35 who received the YFV17D yellow fever vaccine. Each CDR3 is given without its conserved first and last residue. The order of the fields is CDR3 length, V gene, J gene, CDR3 protein.

>12|TRBV20-1|TRBJ1-2
SARALTGNYGYT
>12|TRBV12-3/TRBV12-4|TRBJ1-1
ASLAGHGNTEAF
>11|TRBV5-6|-
ASSLELKETQY
>14|TRBV7-2|TRBJ2-7
ASSSRGTGEAYEQY
>13|TRBV4-1|TRBJ1-2
ASSQIGRRLHGYT
>13|TRBV7-2|TRBJ2-3
ASSPVGLSTDTQY
>13|TRBV4-2|TRBJ1-2
ASSQARGTGYGYT
>14|TRBV29-1|TRBJ2-1
SVEDQGAWTYNEQF
>14|TRBV20-1|TRBJ1-5
SARDPRGPSNQPQH
>14|TRBV6-5|TRBJ1-5
ASSMASTRGNQPQH
>14|TRBV7-2|TRBJ2-3
ASSLASGGGIDTQY
>14|TRBV24-1|TRBJ2-3
ATSDPGQGAKDTQY
>10|TRBV20-1|TRBJ2-7
SAGGRAGEQY
>12|TRBV12-3/TRBV12-4|TRBJ1-5
ASSFSGGNQPQH
>11|TRBV5-1|TRBJ1-1
ASSSSDRTEAF
>12|TRBV4-1|TRBJ1-5
ASSPTLSNQPQH
>11|TRBV6-5|TRBJ1-2
ASSPGVEGGYT
>9|TRBV19|TRBJ1-2
ATARGVGYT
>18|TRBV7-2|TRBJ2-4
ASSLFYTQTSGGPRNIQY
>12|TRBV6-5|TRBJ2-7
ASSSDRGGYRQY
>13|TRBV19|TRBJ1-1
ASSTTGTGGTEAF
>13|TRBV6-1|TRBJ1-3
ASSENPSDGNTIY
>11|TRBV20-1|TRBJ1-3
SARAGSGNTIY
>12|TRBV7-9|TRBJ2-3
ASSPAGASDTQY
>15|TRBV5-1|TRBJ2-2
ASSGTSGGANTGELF
>14|TRBV7-2|TRBJ1-1
ASSLMGGTMNTEAF
>11|TRBV2|TRBJ1-4
ASLGEYNEKLF
>10|TRBV7-9|TRBJ2-3
ASRRTVDTQY
>14|TRBV7-3|TRBJ2-1
ASSVLGARFHNEQF
>14|TRBV15|TRBJ2-5
ATSRGERGGGETQY
>10|TRBV3-1|TRBJ2-3
ASHGSTDTQY
>15|TRBV20-1|TRBJ1-4
SARAPNHQGNSAQLF
>14|TRBV19|TRBJ2-2
ASSIVPLEETGELF
>17|TRBV18|TRBJ2-6
ASSPLASGGSSGANVLT
>13|TRBV11-1|TRBJ2-3
ASSLGDRGSVTQY
>12|TRBV7-9|TRBJ2-5
ASSFGSPRGTQY
>14|TRBV5-1|TRBJ1-1
ASSLDPAGQGAEAF
>12|TRBV7-9|TRBJ1-2
ASSPGGVSAGYT
>11|TRBV7-2|TRBJ1-6
ASSLMQNSPLH
>11|TRBV7-6|TRBJ2-7
ASSLSPEREQY
>13|TRBV12-3/TRBV12-4|TRBJ1-5
ASSPTGILSQPQH
>12|TRBV12-3/TRBV12-4|TRBJ1-1
ASSFADFNTEAF
>14|TRBV4-2|TRBJ2-1
ASSLELAGGYNEQF
>12|TRBV6-5|TRBJ2-2
ASSYSIGGGELF
>15|TRBV6-6|TRBJ2-3
ASSYSKVGVVEDTQY
>19|TRBV15|TRBJ2-6
ATSRDGGAFGSRSGANVLT
>12|TRBV6-2/TRBV6-3|TRBJ2-1
ASSYSTGGNEQF
>14|TRBV4-3|TRBJ2-7
ASSQGPGGIFYEQY
>14|TRBV6-2/TRBV6-3|TRBJ2-4
ASSYGGGLAKNIQY
>8|TRBV12-3/TRBV12-4|TRBJ1-3
ASSGNTIY
>13|TRBV20-1|TRBJ2-5
SAPLPGGPQETQY